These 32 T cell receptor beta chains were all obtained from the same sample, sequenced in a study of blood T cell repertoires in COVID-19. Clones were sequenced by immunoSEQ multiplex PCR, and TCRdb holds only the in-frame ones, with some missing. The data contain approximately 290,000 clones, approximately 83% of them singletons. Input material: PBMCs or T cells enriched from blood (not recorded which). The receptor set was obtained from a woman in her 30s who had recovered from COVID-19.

CDR3 bases: TGTGCCAGTAGTATAGTAATTGGGGGCGGCGAGCAGTTCTTC. This gives the protein CASSIVIGGGEQFF. This sequence joins TRBV19 and TRBJ2-1; weak D call: TRBD1 (6 bases). Germline V CDR1 and CDR2: LNHDA, SQIVND (reference sequence). Trimming removed 1 base from V and 10 bases from J, with 14 bases in between. The CDR3 has 14 residues.

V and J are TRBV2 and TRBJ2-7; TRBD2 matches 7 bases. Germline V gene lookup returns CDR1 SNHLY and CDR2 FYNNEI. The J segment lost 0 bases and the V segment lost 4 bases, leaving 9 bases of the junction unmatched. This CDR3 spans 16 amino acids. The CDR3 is CASSGARLANSYEQYF. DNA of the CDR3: TGTGCCAGCAGTGGAGCCCGACTAGCCAACTCCTACGAGCAGTACTTC.

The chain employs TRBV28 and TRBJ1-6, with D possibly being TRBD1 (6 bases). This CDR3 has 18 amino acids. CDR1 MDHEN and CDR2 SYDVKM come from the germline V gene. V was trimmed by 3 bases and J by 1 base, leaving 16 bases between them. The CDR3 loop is CASSLPPTGRSYNSPLHF. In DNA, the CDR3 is TGTGCCAGCAGTTTGCCCCCGACAGGCAGGTCCTATAATTCACCCCTCCACTTT.

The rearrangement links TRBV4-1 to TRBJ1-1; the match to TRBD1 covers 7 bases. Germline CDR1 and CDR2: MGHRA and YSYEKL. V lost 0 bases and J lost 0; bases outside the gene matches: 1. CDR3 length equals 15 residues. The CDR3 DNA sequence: TGCGCCAGCAGCCAAGAAGGGACAGTGAACACTGAAGCTTTCTTT. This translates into CASSQEGTVNTEAFF.

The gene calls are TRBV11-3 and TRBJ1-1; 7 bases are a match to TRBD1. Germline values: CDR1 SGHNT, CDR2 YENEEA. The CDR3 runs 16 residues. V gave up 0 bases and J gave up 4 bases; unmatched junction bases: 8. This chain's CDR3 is CASSLDYQGGGTEAFF. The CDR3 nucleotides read TGTGCCAGCAGCTTAGATTACCAGGGGGGAGGCACTGAAGCTTTCTTT.

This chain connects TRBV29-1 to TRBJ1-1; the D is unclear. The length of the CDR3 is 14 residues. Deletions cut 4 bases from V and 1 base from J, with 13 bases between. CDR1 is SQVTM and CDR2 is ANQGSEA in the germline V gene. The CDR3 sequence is CSVVSLSSNTEAFF. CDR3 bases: TGCAGCGTTGTGTCTCTTTCGTCGAACACTGAAGCTTTCTTT.

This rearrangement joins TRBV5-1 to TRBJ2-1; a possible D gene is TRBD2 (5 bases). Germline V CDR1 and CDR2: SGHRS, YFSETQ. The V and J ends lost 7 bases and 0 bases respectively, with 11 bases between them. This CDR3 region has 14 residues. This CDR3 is CASFAGNSYNEQFF. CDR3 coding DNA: TGCGCCAGCTTTGCCGGGAACTCCTACAATGAGCAGTTCTTC.

The DNA of the CDR3 is TGTGCCACCAGTGATTCTATCCGGGACAGCGCGAACACCGGGGAGCTGTTTTTT. This gives the protein CATSDSIRDSANTGELFF. This chain connects TRBV24-1 to TRBJ2-2; TRBD1 matches 7 bases. Losses at the gene ends were 2 bases for V and 0 bases for J; bases not matched to a gene: 8. The CDR3 is 18 residues long. CDR1 is KGHDR, CDR2 SFDVKD, per germline.

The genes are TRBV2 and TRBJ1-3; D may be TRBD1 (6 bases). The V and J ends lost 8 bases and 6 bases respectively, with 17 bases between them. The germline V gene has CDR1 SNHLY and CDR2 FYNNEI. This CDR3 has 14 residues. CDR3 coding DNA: TGTGCCAGCGTTAAGGACAGTCACTCAAACACCATATATTTT. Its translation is CASVKDSHSNTIYF.

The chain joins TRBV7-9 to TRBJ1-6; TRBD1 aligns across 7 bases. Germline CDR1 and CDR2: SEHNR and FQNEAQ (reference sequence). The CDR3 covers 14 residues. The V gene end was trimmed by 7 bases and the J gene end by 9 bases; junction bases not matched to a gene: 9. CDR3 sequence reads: CASTMTGTGSPLHF. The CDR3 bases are TGTGCCAGCACCATGACAGGGACCGGTTCACCCCTCCACTTT.

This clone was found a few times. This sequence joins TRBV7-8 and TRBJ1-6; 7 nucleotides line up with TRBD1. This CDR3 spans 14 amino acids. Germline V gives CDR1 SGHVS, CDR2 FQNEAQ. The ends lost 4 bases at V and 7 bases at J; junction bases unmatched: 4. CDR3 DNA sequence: TGTGCCAGCAGCTGGGGACAGCTAAATTCACCCCTCCACTTT. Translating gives CASSWGQLNSPLHF.

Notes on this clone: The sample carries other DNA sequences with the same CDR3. The CDR3 bases are TGTGCCAGCAGTGATTTGGGGCGGAATCAGCCCCAGCATTTT. It is translated as CASSDLGRNQPQHF. This sequence joins TRBV2 and TRBJ1-5; the D gene is possibly TRBD1 (5 bases). The V gene's germline CDR1 is SNHLY and CDR2 FYNNEI. Trimming took 3 bases from V and 4 from J, leaving 10 bases between them. The CDR3 contains 14 residues.

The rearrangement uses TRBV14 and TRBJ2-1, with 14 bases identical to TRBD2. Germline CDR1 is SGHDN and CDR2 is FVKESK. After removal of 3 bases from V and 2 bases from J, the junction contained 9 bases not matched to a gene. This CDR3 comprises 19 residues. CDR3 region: CASSHLGTSGRITYNEQFF. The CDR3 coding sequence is TGTGCCAGCAGCCATCTCGGGACTAGCGGGAGAATAACCTACAATGAGCAGTTCTTC.

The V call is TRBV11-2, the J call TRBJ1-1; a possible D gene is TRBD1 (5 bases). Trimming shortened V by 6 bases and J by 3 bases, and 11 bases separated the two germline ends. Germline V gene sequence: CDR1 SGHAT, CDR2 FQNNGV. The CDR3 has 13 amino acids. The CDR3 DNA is TGTGCCAGCAGTCTCGGGACTGACACTGAAGCTTTCTTT. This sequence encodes CASSLGTDTEAFF.

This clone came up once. CDR3 sequence (DNA): TGTGCCAGCAGCAACAGGGGGTACACTGAAGCTTTCTTT. It codes for CASSNRGYTEAFF. V is TRBV28 and J is TRBJ1-1, with 8 bases identical to TRBD1. J lost 3 bases, V lost 6 bases, and 3 bases had no gene match. The CDR3 runs to 13 residues. Germline V lookup: CDR1 MDHEN, CDR2 SYDVKM.

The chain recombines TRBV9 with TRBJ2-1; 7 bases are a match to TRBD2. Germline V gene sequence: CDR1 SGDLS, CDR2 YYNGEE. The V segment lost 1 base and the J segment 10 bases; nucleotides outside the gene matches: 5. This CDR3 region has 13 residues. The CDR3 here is CASSVHTAGEQFF. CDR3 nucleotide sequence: TGTGCCAGCAGCGTACACACAGCGGGGGAGCAGTTCTTC.

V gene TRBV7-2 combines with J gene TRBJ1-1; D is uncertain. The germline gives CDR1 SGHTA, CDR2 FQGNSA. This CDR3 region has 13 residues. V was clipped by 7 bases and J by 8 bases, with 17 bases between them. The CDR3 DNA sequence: TGTGCCAGCATCCCTGGGCAGCCCCGGGAAGCTTTCTTT. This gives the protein CASIPGQPREAFF.

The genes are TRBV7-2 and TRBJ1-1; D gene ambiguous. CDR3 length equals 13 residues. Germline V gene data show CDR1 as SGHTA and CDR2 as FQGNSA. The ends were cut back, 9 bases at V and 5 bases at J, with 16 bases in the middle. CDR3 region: CASCSLAVTEAFF. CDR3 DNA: TGTGCCAGTTGTTCCCTGGCGGTAACTGAAGCTTTCTTT.

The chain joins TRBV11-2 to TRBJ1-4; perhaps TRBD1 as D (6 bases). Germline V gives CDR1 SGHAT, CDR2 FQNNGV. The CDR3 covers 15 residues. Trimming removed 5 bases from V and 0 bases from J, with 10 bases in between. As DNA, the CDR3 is TGTGCCAGCAGCGTGGACAGCGCAACTAATGAAAAACTGTTTTTT. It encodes CASSVDSATNEKLFF. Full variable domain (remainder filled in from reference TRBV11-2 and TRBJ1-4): EAGVAQSPRYKIIEKRQSVAFWCNPISGHATLYWYQQILGQGPKLLIQFQNNGVVDDSQLPKDRFSAERLKGVDSTLKIQPAKLEDSAVYLCASSVDSATNEKLFFGSGTQLSVL.

CDR3 sequence (DNA): TGTGCCAGCAGCCAAGCAACACGGAGGGGAGAGACCCAGTACTTC. It codes for CASSQATRRGETQYF. This chain links TRBV3-1 (or the pseudogene TRBV3-2) with TRBJ2-5, with TRBD2 as a possible D gene (6 bases). Trimming pared 1 base from V and 4 bases from J, leaving 13 bases between. Germline CDR1 and CDR2: LGHDT and YNNKEL (reference sequence). The CDR3 is 15 residues long.

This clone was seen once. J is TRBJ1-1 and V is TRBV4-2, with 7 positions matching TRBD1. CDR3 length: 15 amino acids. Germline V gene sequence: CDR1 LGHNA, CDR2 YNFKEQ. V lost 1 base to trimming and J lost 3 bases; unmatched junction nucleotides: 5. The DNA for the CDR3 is TGTGCCAGCAGCCAAGCAGGGGGGCGCGACACTGAAGCTTTCTTT. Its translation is CASSQAGGRDTEAFF.

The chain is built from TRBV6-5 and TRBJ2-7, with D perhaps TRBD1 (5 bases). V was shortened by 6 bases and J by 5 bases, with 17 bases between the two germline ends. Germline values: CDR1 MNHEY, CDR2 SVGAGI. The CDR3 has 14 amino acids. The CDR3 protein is CASRSRRAHHEQYF. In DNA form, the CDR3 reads TGTGCCAGCAGATCCCGCAGGGCCCACCACGAGCAGTACTTC.

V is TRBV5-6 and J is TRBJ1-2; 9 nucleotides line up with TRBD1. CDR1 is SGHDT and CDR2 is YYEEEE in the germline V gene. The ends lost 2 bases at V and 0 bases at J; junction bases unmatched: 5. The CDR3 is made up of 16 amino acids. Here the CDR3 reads CASSLIGQGSNYGYTF. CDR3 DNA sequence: TGTGCCAGCAGCTTAATCGGACAGGGGTCTAACTATGGCTACACCTTC.

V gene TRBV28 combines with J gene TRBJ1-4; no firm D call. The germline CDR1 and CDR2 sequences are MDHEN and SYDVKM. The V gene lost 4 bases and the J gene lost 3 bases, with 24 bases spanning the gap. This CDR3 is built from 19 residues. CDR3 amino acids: CASSSRRGFTRWANEKLFF. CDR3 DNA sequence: TGTGCCAGCAGTTCCAGACGAGGATTCACCAGATGGGCTAATGAAAAACTGTTTTTT.

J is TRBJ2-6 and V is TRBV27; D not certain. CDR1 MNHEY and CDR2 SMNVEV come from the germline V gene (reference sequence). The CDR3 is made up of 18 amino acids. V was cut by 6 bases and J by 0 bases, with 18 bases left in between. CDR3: CASSRKPVPSSGANVLTF. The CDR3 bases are TGTGCCAGCAGCCGAAAGCCGGTTCCGAGCTCTGGGGCCAACGTCCTGACTTTC.

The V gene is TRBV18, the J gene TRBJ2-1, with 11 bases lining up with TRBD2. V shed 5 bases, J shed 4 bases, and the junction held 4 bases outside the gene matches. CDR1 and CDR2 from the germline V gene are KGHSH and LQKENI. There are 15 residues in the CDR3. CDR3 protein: CASSSGLAEYNEQFF. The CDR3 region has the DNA TGTGCCAGCTCATCGGGACTAGCGGAGTACAATGAGCAGTTCTTC.

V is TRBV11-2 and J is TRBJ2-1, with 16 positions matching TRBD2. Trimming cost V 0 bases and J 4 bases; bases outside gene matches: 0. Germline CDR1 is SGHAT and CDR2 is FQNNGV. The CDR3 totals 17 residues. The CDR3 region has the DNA TGTGCCAGCAGCTTAGAGGGACTAGCGGGAGGGTACAATGAGCAGTTCTTC. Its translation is CASSLEGLAGGYNEQFF.

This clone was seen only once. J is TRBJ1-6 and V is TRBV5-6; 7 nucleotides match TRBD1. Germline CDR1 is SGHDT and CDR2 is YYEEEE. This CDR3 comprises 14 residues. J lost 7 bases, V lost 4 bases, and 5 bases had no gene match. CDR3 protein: CASSPGTENSPLHF. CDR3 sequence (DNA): TGTGCCAGCAGCCCCGGGACAGAAAATTCACCCCTCCACTTT.

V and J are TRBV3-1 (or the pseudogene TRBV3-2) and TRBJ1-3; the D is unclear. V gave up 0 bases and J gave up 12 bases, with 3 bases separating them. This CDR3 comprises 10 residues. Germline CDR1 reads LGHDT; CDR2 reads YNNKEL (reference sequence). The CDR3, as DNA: TGTGCCAGCAGCCAAGAGCGCATATATTTT. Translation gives CASSQERIYF.

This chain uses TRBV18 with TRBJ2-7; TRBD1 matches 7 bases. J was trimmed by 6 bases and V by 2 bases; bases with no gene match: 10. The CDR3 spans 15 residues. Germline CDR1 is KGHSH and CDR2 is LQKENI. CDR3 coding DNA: TGTGCCAGCTCACCAAGGGAGATAGGGGGCAGCGAGCAGTACTTC. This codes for CASSPREIGGSEQYF. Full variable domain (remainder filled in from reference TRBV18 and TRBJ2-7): NAGVMQNPRHLVRRRGQEARLRCSPMKGHSHVYWYRQLPEEGLKFMVYLQKENIIDESGMPKERFSAEFPKEGPSILRIQQVVRGDSAAYFCASSPREIGGSEQYFGPGTRLTVT.

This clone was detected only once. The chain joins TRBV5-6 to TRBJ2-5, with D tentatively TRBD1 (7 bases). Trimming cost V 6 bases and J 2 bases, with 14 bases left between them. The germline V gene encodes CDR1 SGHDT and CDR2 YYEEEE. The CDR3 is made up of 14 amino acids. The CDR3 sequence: CASNTQGGQETQYF. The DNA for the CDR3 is TGTGCCAGCAACACTCAGGGGGGACAAGAGACCCAGTACTTC.

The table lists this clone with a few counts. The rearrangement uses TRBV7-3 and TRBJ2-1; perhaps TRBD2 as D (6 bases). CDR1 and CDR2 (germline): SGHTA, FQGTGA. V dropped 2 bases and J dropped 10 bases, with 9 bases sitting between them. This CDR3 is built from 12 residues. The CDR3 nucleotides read TGTGCCAGCAGCTTACGGAGGGGAGAGCAGTTCTTC. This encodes CASSLRRGEQFF.